This passage covers 19 T cell receptor beta chains from one sample sequenced in a study of T-cell memory formation after mild COVID-19. TCRdb re-analysed the 5' RACE reads in MiXCR, keeping a single row per CDR3 protein. The data contain 450,000 or so distinct CDR3 sequences, roughly 23% of them singletons. Sample: PBMCs or a T cell subset sorted from them (not recorded which). The receptors stem from an adult woman who had mild COVID-19 (a few samples of this study predate the infection). Cell type and time point are not known.

This clonotype was seen repeatedly, ten times or more. V is TRBV7-2 and J is TRBJ2-2; D is ambiguous. Trimming left V 2 bases short and J 1 base short, with 8 bases between. Per germline, CDR1 SGHTA and CDR2 FQGNSA. The CDR3 has 15 amino acids. The CDR3 DNA is TGTGCCAGCAGCTTAATCCCTCAGAACACCGGGGAGCTGTTTTTT. It encodes CASSLIPQNTGELFF. Full variable domain (outside the CDR3, taken from reference TRBV7-2 and TRBJ2-2): GAGVSQSPSNKVTEKGKDVELRCDPISGHTALYWYRQSLGQGLEFLIYFQGNSAPDKSGLPSDRFSAERTGGSVSTLTIQRTQQEDSAVYLCASSLIPQNTGELFFGEGSRLTVL.

This clonotype was seen a few times. This chain connects TRBV5-5 to TRBJ2-1; weak D call: TRBD2 (5 bases). Germline V CDR1 and CDR2: SGHKS, YYEKEE (reference sequence). V shed 4 bases and J shed 5 bases, with 16 bases lying between them. The CDR3 totals 15 residues. The CDR3 DNA sequence: TGTGCCAGCAGCCTAAACGGGAACGGAGACAATGAGCAGTTCTTC. It translates to CASSLNGNGDNEQFF.

A few counts support this clonotype. The chain combines TRBV12-3 or TRBV12-4 with TRBJ2-1; TRBD2 agrees at 8 bases. This CDR3 contains 19 residues. V lost 6 bases to trimming and J lost 2 bases; unmatched junction nucleotides: 18. The CDR3 protein is CASSLRGVLRAGAYNEQFF. As DNA, the CDR3 is TGTGCCAGCAGCTTACGGGGGGTTCTGAGAGCGGGGGCCTACAATGAGCAGTTCTTC.

This clonotype was observed a few times. V and J are TRBV7-2 and TRBJ2-7; maybe TRBD1 (6 bases). The V and J ends lost 1 base and 2 bases respectively, with 12 bases between them. The CDR3 runs 15 residues. CDR1 is SGHTA, CDR2 FQGNSA, per germline. CDR3 nucleotides: TGTGCCAGCAGCTTAGGCGCAGGGGATCCCTACGAGCAGTACTTC. This encodes CASSLGAGDPYEQYF.

This clonotype was seen at least ten times. This chain uses TRBV10-1 with TRBJ2-7, with 10 bases lining up with TRBD1. With 4 bases clipped from V and 0 bases from J, the junction kept 9 bases outside the gene matches. CDR3 length equals 17 residues. CDR1 and CDR2 (germline): WNHNN, SYGVQD (reference sequence). The CDR3 DNA is TGCGCCAGCAGTGTCGGACAGGGGGACCTGAGCTCCTACGAGCAGTACTTC. Its protein product is CASSVGQGDLSSYEQYF.

This sequence joins TRBV11-2 and TRBJ2-3, with no clear D. Germline V gene data show CDR1 as SGHAT and CDR2 as FQNNGV. CDR3 length: 16 amino acids. V was shortened by 1 base and J by 0 bases, with 11 bases between the two germline ends. The DNA of the CDR3 is TGTGCCAGCAGCTTAGGAGTGGTCAGTAGCACAGATACGCAGTATTTT. It is translated as CASSLGVVSSTDTQYF. Variable domain in full (rest from reference TRBV11-2 and TRBJ2-3): EAGVAQSPRYKIIEKRQSVAFWCNPISGHATLYWYQQILGQGPKLLIQFQNNGVVDDSQLPKDRFSAERLKGVDSTLKIQPAKLEDSAVYLCASSLGVVSSTDTQYFGPGTRLTVL.

The chain couples TRBV2 to TRBJ2-7; 11 positions match TRBD2. The V segment lost 6 bases and the J segment 6 bases; nucleotides outside the gene matches: 10. CDR1 and CDR2 (germline): SNHLY, FYNNEI. The CDR3 sequence is 15 residues long. The CDR3 nucleotides are TGTGCCAGCAGGGAATTAGCGGGAGGGCCGTTCGAGCAGTACTTC. Protein sequence: CASRELAGGPFEQYF.

The table lists this clonotype with many counts. V usage is TRBV12-3 or TRBV12-4 and J usage is TRBJ2-5; D not certain. V was cut by 6 bases and J by 4 bases, with 6 bases left in between. The CDR3 sequence is 11 residues long. Written as DNA, the CDR3 is TGTGCCAGCAGCCAGAGAGAGACCCAGTACTTC. Its protein product is CASSQRETQYF.

This clonotype was observed many times. V is TRBV12-3 or TRBV12-4 and J is TRBJ2-2; 10 bases are a match to TRBD2. V lost 6 bases to trimming and J lost 6 bases; unmatched junction nucleotides: 13. This CDR3 spans 17 amino acids. The DNA of the CDR3 is TGTGCCAGCAGCAAGTCGGGACTAGCGAGTAGCCCCGGGGAGCTGTTTTTT. Its translation is CASSKSGLASSPGELFF.

The chain uses TRBV7-6 and TRBJ2-3, with D maybe TRBD2 (6 bases). CDR3 size: 16 residues. Germline loops: CDR1 SGHVS, CDR2 FNYEAQ. Trimming removed 0 bases from V and 3 bases from J, with 13 bases in between. The CDR3 nucleotides are TGTGCCAGCAGCTTAGCCCCGCAGGGAGGAACAGATACGCAGTATTTT. Residues: CASSLAPQGGTDTQYF.

The gene calls are TRBV5-1 and TRBJ1-1; TRBD1 agrees at 9 bases. CDR1 is SGHRS and CDR2 is YFSETQ in the germline V gene. The V and J ends lost 1 base and 5 bases, in that order; junction bases with no gene match: 6. This CDR3 has 15 residues. The CDR3 spells CASSLTGTGTTEAFF. The DNA of the CDR3 is TGCGCCAGCAGCTTGACCGGGACAGGGACGACTGAAGCTTTCTTT.

This clonotype was counted only a few times. The rearrangement joins TRBV6-5 to TRBJ1-1; TRBD1 is a possible D gene (5 bases). The ends were cut back, 8 bases at V and 1 base at J, with 11 bases in the middle. Germline CDR1 reads MNHEY; CDR2 reads SVGAGI. This CDR3 has 13 amino acids. CDR3: CASGKRGNTEAFF. CDR3 DNA sequence: TGTGCCAGCGGCAAAAGGGGGAACACTGAAGCTTTCTTT.

V usage is TRBV11-2 and J usage is TRBJ2-3; 9 bases line up with TRBD2. The germline gives CDR1 SGHAT, CDR2 FQNNGV. V lost 3 bases, J lost 4 bases, and 5 bases stayed unmatched. The CDR3 loop spans 15 amino acids. This CDR3 reads CASSFLAGVADTQYF. CDR3 bases: TGTGCCAGCAGCTTCTTAGCGGGAGTGGCAGATACGCAGTATTTT.

This clonotype turned up a few times. V gene TRBV2 combines with J gene TRBJ2-5; the D is unclear. This CDR3 has 16 residues. Per germline, CDR1 SNHLY and CDR2 FYNNEI. V lost 7 bases and J lost 1, with 19 bases in between. CDR3 in DNA: TGTGCCAGCACCTCATCCATTCCTTCGGTCCAAGAGACCCAGTACTTC. As protein: CASTSSIPSVQETQYF.

The J gene is TRBJ2-3, the V gene TRBV4-1; tentatively, D is TRBD1 or TRBD2 (5 bases each). Germline V gene data show CDR1 as MGHRA and CDR2 as YSYEKL. Trimming left V 2 bases short and J 12 bases short, with 18 bases between. The CDR3 is made up of 14 amino acids. CDR3 DNA sequence: TGCGCCAGCAGCCAAAATCGGGGCCTTGCTTTCCAGTATTTT. Its protein is CASSQNRGLAFQYF.

This clonotype was seen only a few times. The chain is built from TRBV6-6 and TRBJ2-4; tentative D call: TRBD1 (7 bases). Trimming took off 2 bases at V and 3 bases at J, with 17 bases between the two ends. The V gene's germline CDR1 is MNHNY and CDR2 SVGAGI (reference sequence). The CDR3 is 17 amino acids. As DNA, the CDR3 is TGTGCCAGCAGTTACCCGGGGCAGGGGGGTCTCAAAAACATTCAGTACTTC. Amino acids: CASSYPGQGGLKNIQYF.

This clonotype occurred a few times. This sequence joins TRBV7-9 and TRBJ1-1; 8 positions agree with TRBD1. Looked up from germline, CDR1 is SEHNR and CDR2 is FQNEAQ (reference sequence). There are 11 residues in the CDR3. Germline trimming cut 11 bases from V and 2 bases from J; bases unmatched to any gene: 1. The CDR3: CAGQGNTEAFF. CDR3 bases: TGTGCCGGACAGGGAAACACTGAAGCTTTCTTT.

The sample holds a few counts of this clonotype. V is TRBV6-2 or TRBV6-3 and J is TRBJ1-5, with 7 bases fitting TRBD1. Germline V gene lookup returns CDR1 MNHEY and CDR2 SVGEGT. V lost 2 bases, J lost 3 bases, and 4 bases stayed unmatched. The CDR3 has 15 amino acids. The CDR3 DNA follows: TGTGCCAGCAGTTACCGACAGGGTCCCAATCAGCCCCAGCATTTT. Residues: CASSYRQGPNQPQHF.

The chain combines TRBV6-5 with TRBJ1-2; TRBD1 is a possible D gene (6 bases). CDR1 is MNHEY, CDR2 SVGAGI, per germline. The CDR3 covers 13 residues. The V and J ends lost 0 bases and 7 bases respectively, with 9 bases between them. The CDR3 region is CASSYSGGFGYTF. CDR3 coding DNA: TGTGCCAGCAGTTACTCCGGGGGCTTTGGCTACACCTTC.